The sequence of this T cell receptor beta chain was determined in a study of T-cell reconstitution after alpha-beta-depleted transplantation in children. This clonotype has just a few counts. TCRbeta library construction was performed incorporating unique molecular identifiers. Using its own MiXCR run on the PCR reads, TCRdb lists one record per CDR3 protein. The sample includes about 350,000 distinct CDR3 sequences, approximately 12% of them seen just once. This material consisted of PBMCs, taken from the stem cell graft. The source is a human donor who donated a stem cell graft to a child with Fanconi anemia.

CDR3 DNA sequence: TGTGCCAGCAGCCCTACCGGGACTAGCGGGGGGATCTCCTACAATGAGCAGTTCTTC. It specifies CASSPTGTSGGISYNEQFF. The gene calls are TRBV4-2 and TRBJ2-1; TRBD2 matches 15 bases. This CDR3 is built from 19 residues. Germline V gene sequence: CDR1 LGHNA, CDR2 YNFKEQ. J gave up 0 bases and V 4 bases, and 7 bases lay outside the gene matches.